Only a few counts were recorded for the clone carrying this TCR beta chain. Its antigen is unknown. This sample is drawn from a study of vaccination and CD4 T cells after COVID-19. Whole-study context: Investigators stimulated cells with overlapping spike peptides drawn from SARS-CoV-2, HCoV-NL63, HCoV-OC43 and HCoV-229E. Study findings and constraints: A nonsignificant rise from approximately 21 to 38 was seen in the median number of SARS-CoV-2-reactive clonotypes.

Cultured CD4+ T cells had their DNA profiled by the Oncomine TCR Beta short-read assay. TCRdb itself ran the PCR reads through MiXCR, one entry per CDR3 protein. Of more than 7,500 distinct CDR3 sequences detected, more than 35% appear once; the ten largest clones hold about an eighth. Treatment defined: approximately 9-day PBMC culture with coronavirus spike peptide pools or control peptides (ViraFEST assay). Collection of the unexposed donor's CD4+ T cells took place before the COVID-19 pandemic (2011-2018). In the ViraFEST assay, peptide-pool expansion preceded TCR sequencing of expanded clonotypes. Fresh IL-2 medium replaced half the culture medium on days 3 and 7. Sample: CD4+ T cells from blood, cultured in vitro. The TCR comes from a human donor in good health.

CDR3: CASRQGPGEQYF. The CDR3 nucleotides read TGTGCCAGCAGACAGGGGCCGGGGGAGCAGTACTTC. The chain employs TRBV6-1 and TRBJ2-1; 7 bases are a match to TRBD1. The J call may be incorrect, as the DNA end agrees better with TRBJ2-7. This CDR3 contains 12 residues. From germline, CDR1 is MNHNS and CDR2 SASEGT.